This T cell receptor beta chain was captured by sequencing in a study of T cell repertoires in cytomegalovirus infection. Whole-study context: Researchers turned to recently identified HLA-C-restricted CMV epitopes as well as well-studied HLA-B-restricted ones.

Each CDR3 protein is one row after TCRdb ran MiXCR on the reads. The sample comprises tens of thousands of distinct CDR3 sequences, 45% to 50% of which are singletons, and over 90% rests with the top ten. Worth noting for this clonotype: Its antigen remains unidentified.

This CDR3 is built from 15 residues. Trimming cost V 4 bases and J 1 base, with 14 bases left between them. Looked up from germline, CDR1 is MNHNS and CDR2 is SASEGT. The starting material was CD8+ T cells from cultured PBMCs, obtained from culture after CMV antigen stimulation. The receptor comes from a human donor in good health (CMV status not recorded). Some clones in this sample may be carry-over from other donors' samples. V usage is TRBV6-1 and J usage is TRBJ2-7; D possibly uses TRBD1 or TRBD2 (5 bases each). CDR3 sequence reads: CASSVYRDGSYEQYF. CDR3 nucleotides: TGTGCCAGCAGTGTTTACCGGGACGGATCCTACGAGCAGTACTTC.